This TCR beta chain derives from a study of T cells in Graves' hyperthyroidism and ophthalmopathy (dated by TCRdb to about 2019). The study in broad terms: Peripheral blood samples were taken at initial diagnosis, before any treatment was given. In about 6 Graves' hyperthyroidism patients, the study also compared T-cell repertoires from thyroid tissue with T-cell repertoires from blood. Once sampling was done, hyperthyroidism patients were given methimazole at a starting dose of 30 mg daily, whereas ophthalmopathy patients were given high-dose intravenous methylprednisolone. An independent validation cohort of 18 to 20 hyperthyroidism patients and approximately 16 patients who later progressed to ophthalmopathy tested prospective prediction of ophthalmopathy. A discovery cohort of approximately 100 patients, 43 with Graves' ophthalmopathy and more than 55 with stable Graves' hyperthyroidism, was used to find distinguishing TCR V-J signatures. TCR Vbeta CDR3 sequencing of 120 to 150 peripheral blood samples (roughly 41 ophthalmopathy, 75 or so hyperthyroidism and about 17 progressor patients) is reported in the paper. The 100 discovery patients were divided at random into training and test sets in a 7:3 ratio. Beyond this particular receptor, the publication reports: In cross-validation, a model built on a 13 V-J signature told ophthalmopathy apart from stable hyperthyroidism with about 90% sensitivity and roughly 83% specificity, and in testing the same model reached 80%/75%. Most expanded thyroid clonotypes (frequency above 0.001) were also detected in blood, suggesting blood repertoires may reflect thyroid immune responses. In validation, the model predicted progression to ophthalmopathy a median of roughly 6.5 months before onset, with over 55% sensitivity and around 76% specificity. Sample size was not statistically predetermined, and blinding of investigators to group allocation was not performed.

A patient counted as having stable Graves' hyperthyroidism if no progression to ophthalmopathy occurred over 18 months of follow-up. Hyperthyroidism patients were newly diagnosed, with disease duration under 2 months, and aged 18 to 65 years. The study excluded patients with uncontrolled infections, other autoimmune diseases, pregnancy or lactation. Diagnoses relied on clinical symptoms, serum thyroxine and TRAb, thyroid ultrasound and orbital computed tomography. PBMCs were isolated from 7.5 to 10 ml of fresh peripheral blood by Ficoll-Paque density gradient centrifugation. Total RNA was extracted using Trizol reagent, and RNA quality was assessed on an Agilent 2100 Bioanalyzer. In the germline V gene, CDR1 corresponds to LGHNT and CDR2 to FRNRAP. The CDR3 contains 16 residues, cysteine and phenylalanine counted. The entry retains the CDR3 DNA only, 48 bases that are in frame from base 1. Trimming leaves V shorter by 2 bases and J shorter by 5 bases, with the junction holding 7 bases beyond the gene matches.

Regarding this clonotype: What antigen it recognizes has not been identified. No quality values exist for individual bases; no much larger clone is one base distant.

Amplification of TCR beta CDR3 regions was carried out from RNA transcripts. The TCR CDR3 was subjected to a first round of RT-PCR using the HTBI primer set and the Qiagen OneStep RT-PCR kit. A second multiplex PCR round built the libraries, followed by size selection and purification. Libraries were sequenced paired-end with 100 bp reads on an Illumina HiSeq2000. Processing in the source paper ran as follows. SOAPnuke was used to process the raw data, removing reads that contained adapters or uncalled bases, had a mean Phred below 15, or lacked an exact match to the constant primer or identifier. COPE v1.2.5 was used to merge high-quality paired reads, and clonotypes were defined as unique nucleotide sequences. MiTCR v1.1 was used to align clonotypes to the IMGT TRBV, TRBD and TRBJ reference segments. The analysis was restricted to V-J combinations with a frequency above 0.0001, which together covered 99% to 99.2% of the repertoires. A TCS score was defined as the ratio of F50 (clonal expansion) to E x V (chaos), with BLOSUM62-based TCRdist applied between CDR3 peptides within each V-J. Welch's t-statistics and random forest reduced 500 to 550 V-J features to 10 to 15, which were used in a naive Bayes classifier (R e1071). The public reads were reprocessed in TCRdb via fastp at Q25 and MiXCR, keeping in-frame beta chains. Rows are unified per CDR3 protein, each entry keeping the most common DNA and genes. None of the V and J calls come from the authors' own analysis; TCRdb made them. Counted in this sample were about 380,000 distinct CDR3 sequences; more than 11% of them appeared once. The ten largest clones represent roughly 11% of the sample.

The specimen was blood. The source is a woman aged 55 to 70 with Graves' hyperthyroidism. The sequence is built from TRBV12-5 and TRBJ2-2; 8 nucleotides in the junction match TRBD1. The CDR3 here reads CASGLSGDRKTGELFF. The bases read TGTGCTAGTGGTTTGTCCGGGGACAGGAAGACCGGGGAGCTGTTTTTT.